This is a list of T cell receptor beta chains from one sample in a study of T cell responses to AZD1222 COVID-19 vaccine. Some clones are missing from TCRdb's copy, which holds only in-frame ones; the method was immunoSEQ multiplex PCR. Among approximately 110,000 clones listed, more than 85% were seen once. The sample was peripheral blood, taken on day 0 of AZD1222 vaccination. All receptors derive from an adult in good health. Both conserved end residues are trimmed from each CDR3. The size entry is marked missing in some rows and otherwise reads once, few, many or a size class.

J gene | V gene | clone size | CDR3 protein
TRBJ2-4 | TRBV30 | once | AWSLSPGASTY
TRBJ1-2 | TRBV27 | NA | ASSSQGPHGYT
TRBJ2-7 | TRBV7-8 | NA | ASSSQGVYEQY
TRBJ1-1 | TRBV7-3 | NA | ASSLGGSTSRAF
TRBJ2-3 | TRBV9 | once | ASSIRSSTDTQY
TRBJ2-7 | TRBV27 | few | ASSFLYGAGAYEQY
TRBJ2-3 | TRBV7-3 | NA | ASSLNPSGTGDTDTQY
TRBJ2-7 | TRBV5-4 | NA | ASSARPGGPYEQY
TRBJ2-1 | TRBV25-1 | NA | ASSESFGGYNEQF
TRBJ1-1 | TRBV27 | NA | ASSPWRGTEAF
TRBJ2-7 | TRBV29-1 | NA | SVEGGTYEQY
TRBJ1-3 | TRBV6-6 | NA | ASSSYGDTIY
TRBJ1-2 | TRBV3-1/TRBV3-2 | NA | ASSQVGGGQGRGYT
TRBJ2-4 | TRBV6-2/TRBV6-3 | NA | ASSPGQGGRGKNIQY
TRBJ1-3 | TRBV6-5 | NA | ASRDQGTSGNTIY
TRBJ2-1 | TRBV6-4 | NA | ASSDLAGATRNEQF
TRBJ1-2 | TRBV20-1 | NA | SARQGYGYT
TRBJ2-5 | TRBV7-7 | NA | ASSPGETQY
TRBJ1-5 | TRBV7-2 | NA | ASSLAGGSNQPQH
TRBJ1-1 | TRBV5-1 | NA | ASSRQIENTEAF
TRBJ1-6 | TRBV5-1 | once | ASSLAGQTFNSPLH
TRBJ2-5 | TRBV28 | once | ASSLSTGLETQY
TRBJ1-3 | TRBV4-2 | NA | ASSLLGGSGNTIY
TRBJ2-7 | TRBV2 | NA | ASSEDQGAYEQY
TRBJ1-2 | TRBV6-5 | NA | ASRPADFYGYT
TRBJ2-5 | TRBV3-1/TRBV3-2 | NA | ASSQSGSQETQY
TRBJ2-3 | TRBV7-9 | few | ASSFAGDTQY
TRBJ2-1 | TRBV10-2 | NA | ASSREGSYNEQF
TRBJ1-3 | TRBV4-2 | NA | ASSQDHGYSGNTIY
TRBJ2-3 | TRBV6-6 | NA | ASSAGTSYTQY
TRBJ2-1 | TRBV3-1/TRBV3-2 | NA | ASSQVGDMYNEQF
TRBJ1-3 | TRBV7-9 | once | ASSLAGQRGNTIY
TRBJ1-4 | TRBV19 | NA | ASSPVLLGAGNEKLF
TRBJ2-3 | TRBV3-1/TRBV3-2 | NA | ASSHRSRTDTQY
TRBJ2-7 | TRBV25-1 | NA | AEGSHEQY
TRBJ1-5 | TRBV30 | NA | AWSYGGPLSNQPQH
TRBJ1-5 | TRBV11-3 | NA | ASSRGRNQPQH
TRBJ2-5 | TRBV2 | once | ASSEGLRETQY
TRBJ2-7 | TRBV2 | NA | ASSDQRSSRDEQY